Listed below are T cell receptor beta chains from one sample, sequenced in a study of T cell responses to AZD1222 COVID-19 vaccine. Measured with immunoSEQ multiplex PCR; TCRdb has only the in-frame clones, and not every one. Of roughly 190,000 clones in the sample, roughly 92% are singletons; the top ten hold less than 1.5%. The material sequenced was peripheral blood, taken on day 0 of AZD1222 vaccination. The receptors originated from an adult in good health. The conserved cysteine and the conserved F or W are not part of the CDR3 here.

TRBV5-1 | ASSLAERRLAGYT
TRBV5-1 | ASSLERGARETQY
TRBV6-5 | ASSTNRENEQY
TRBV7-2 | ASSNRRDRAYEQY
TRBV6-5 | ASSYVVEGGEQY
TRBV9 | ASSVAGSGGASIY
TRBV7-6 | ASSPRQGLESQPQH
TRBV13 | ASSNLWGGGVHNEQF
TRBV29-1 | SGRTGRDEQY
TRBV19 | ASSSWDGYNEQF
TRBV18 | ASSPRGLRTEAF
TRBV5-4 | ASSLEAGGSTLH
TRBV12-3/TRBV12-4 | ASSLTNTEAF
TRBV5-1 | ASSLQGGTDTQY
TRBV5-6 | ASSRTSGGATDTQY
TRBV15 | ATQAGQGPGGYT
TRBV5-1 | ASSLDDRSYGYT
TRBV6-5 | ASSYSVGSNQPQH
TRBV7-9 | ASQGSGGYT
TRBV7-2 | ASSSPQRPYNSPLH
TRBV19 | ASSPGQGGSYNSPLH
TRBV5-1 | ASSLGGQGNQPQH
TRBV12-3/TRBV12-4 | ASLPAPGAAQH
TRBV5-8 | ASSLQFTGFNQPQH
TRBV7-2 | ASSQQQGSRETQY
TRBV7-3 | ASSLGPGGYEQY
TRBV15 | ATSRGGQGAEDTQY
TRBV7-3 | ASSLTVDSTDTQY
TRBV7-2 | ASSLVPDRGWDGYGYT
TRBV5-6 | ASNDAPNWYGYT
TRBV4-1 | ASSREKTGTSYNEQF
TRBV5-1 | ASTLTGASNQPQH
TRBV19 | ASSIGLPKNYGYT
TRBV5-4 | ASRDKRFGPEAF
TRBV19 | ASSNRGMNTEAF
TRBV7-3 | ASSLNGYGYT
TRBV9 | ASSADPGQGARGEKLF